The rows below give T cell receptor beta chains drawn from one sample of a study of patients and donors after allogeneic stem cell transplantation. TCRdb used MiXCR to reprocess the RT-PCR reads, holding one entry per CDR3 protein. The sample has 200,000 to 250,000 distinct CDR3 sequences, roughly 15% seen once. Source material: blood, either unsorted or a sorted T cell fraction (not recorded which). These receptors originate from a human donor who was either an allogeneic HSCT recipient or a stem cell or donor lymphocyte infusion donor (not recorded which). It is not recorded whose cells these are; they may come from a transplant donor. Both conserved end residues are part of each CDR3. Each record gives: V gene, clone size, D gene, J gene, CDR3 protein, CDR3 DNA. The D gene is left open where the match is weak. Clone size is given for some rows only: seen once, a few or many times, or a class if the clone is expanded.

V gene: TRBV3-1; clone size: .; D gene: TRBD1; J gene: TRBJ2-1; CDR3 protein: CASSPTGGDEQFF; CDR3 DNA: TGTGCCAGCAGCCCTACAGGGGGCGATGAGCAGTTCTTC
V gene: TRBV5-1; clone size: many; D gene: .; J gene: TRBJ1-6; CDR3 protein: CASSVKRDSPLHF; CDR3 DNA: TGCGCCAGCAGCGTCAAGCGGGATTCACCCCTCCACTTT
V gene: TRBV5-1; clone size: few; D gene: .; J gene: TRBJ2-7; CDR3 protein: CASSLDFLVDEQYF; CDR3 DNA: TGCGCCAGCAGCTTGGATTTCCTCGTAGACGAGCAGTACTTC
V gene: TRBV7-8; clone size: .; D gene: TRBD2; J gene: TRBJ2-5; CDR3 protein: CASSQRTSGRGETQYF; CDR3 DNA: TGTGCCAGCAGCCAAAGGACTAGCGGGAGGGGAGAGACCCAGTACTTC
V gene: TRBV18; clone size: .; D gene: .; J gene: TRBJ1-2; CDR3 protein: CASSKEGRNYGYTF; CDR3 DNA: TGTGCCAGCTCAAAGGAAGGAAGGAATTATGGCTACACCTTC
V gene: TRBV7-9; clone size: few; D gene: TRBD2; J gene: TRBJ2-1; CDR3 protein: CASSSPTSGIHEQFF; CDR3 DNA: TGTGCCAGCAGCTCCCCTACTAGCGGGATCCATGAGCAGTTCTTC
V gene: TRBV29-1; clone size: many; D gene: .; J gene: TRBJ2-5; CDR3 protein: CSVRVQGRTQYF; CDR3 DNA: TGCAGCGTCCGAGTTCAGGGACGGACCCAGTACTTC
V gene: TRBV4-3; clone size: .; D gene: TRBD2; J gene: TRBJ2-1; CDR3 protein: CASSRLAGGQQFF; CDR3 DNA: TGCGCCAGCAGCCGCCTAGCGGGGGGGCAGCAGTTCTTC
V gene: TRBV12-3/TRBV12-4; clone size: many; D gene: .; J gene: TRBJ2-1; CDR3 protein: CASSLVATHEQFF; CDR3 DNA: TGTGCCAGCAGTTTAGTCGCGACGCATGAGCAGTTCTTC
V gene: TRBV6-1; clone size: .; D gene: .; J gene: TRBJ1-5; CDR3 protein: CASSSQPGGNHPQHF; CDR3 DNA: TGTGCCAGCAGCTCTCAGCCGGGGGGCAATCACCCCCAGCATTTT
V gene: TRBV3-1; clone size: many; D gene: TRBD2; J gene: TRBJ2-1; CDR3 protein: CASSERGLAVYNEQFF; CDR3 DNA: TGTGCCAGCAGCGAAAGAGGTCTAGCGGTCTACAATGAGCAGTTCTTC
V gene: TRBV20-1; clone size: .; D gene: .; J gene: TRBJ1-3; CDR3 protein: CSASRSISGNTIYF; CDR3 DNA: TGCAGTGCTAGCAGGTCGATCTCTGGAAACACCATATATTTT
V gene: TRBV28; clone size: few; D gene: .; J gene: TRBJ2-3; CDR3 protein: CASSPPLPDTQYF; CDR3 DNA: TGTGCCAGCAGTCCGCCCTTGCCAGATACGCAGTATTTT
V gene: TRBV28; clone size: few; D gene: TRBD1; J gene: TRBJ2-7; CDR3 protein: CVSNIDRGYEQYF; CDR3 DNA: TGTGTCAGCAACATCGACAGGGGATACGAGCAGTACTTC
V gene: TRBV11-2; clone size: many; D gene: .; J gene: TRBJ1-5; CDR3 protein: CASSLESRQPQHF; CDR3 DNA: TGTGCCAGCAGCCTAGAGTCACGGCAGCCCCAGCATTTT
V gene: TRBV12-3/TRBV12-4; clone size: .; D gene: .; J gene: TRBJ2-1; CDR3 protein: CASTVWGTPYNEQFF; CDR3 DNA: TGTGCCAGCACCGTGTGGGGGACCCCCTACAATGAGCAGTTCTTC
V gene: TRBV19; clone size: .; D gene: .; J gene: TRBJ2-7; CDR3 protein: CASSISPGGTREQYF; CDR3 DNA: TGTGCCAGTAGTATCTCTCCAGGGGGGACAAGAGAGCAGTACTTC
V gene: TRBV6-1; clone size: .; D gene: .; J gene: TRBJ2-7; CDR3 protein: CASSESTGSIYEQYF; CDR3 DNA: TGTGCCAGCAGTGAATCGACAGGTAGTATCTACGAGCAGTACTTC
V gene: TRBV5-5; clone size: .; D gene: .; J gene: TRBJ1-1; CDR3 protein: CASSGTRGTEAFF; CDR3 DNA: TGTGCCAGCAGCGGTACTAGGGGCACTGAAGCTTTCTTT
V gene: TRBV2; clone size: .; D gene: .; J gene: TRBJ2-5; CDR3 protein: CASSEVSYQETQYF; CDR3 DNA: TGTGCCAGCAGTGAAGTGTCCTACCAAGAGACCCAGTACTTC
V gene: TRBV24-1; clone size: many; D gene: .; J gene: TRBJ1-5; CDR3 protein: CATSDGSLSSQHF; CDR3 DNA: TGTGCCACCAGTGACGGGTCGCTTTCGTCCCAGCATTTT
V gene: TRBV29-1; clone size: many; D gene: .; J gene: TRBJ1-1; CDR3 protein: CSVTGQTNTEAFF; CDR3 DNA: TGCAGCGTGACGGGCCAAACAAACACTGAAGCTTTCTTT
V gene: TRBV18; clone size: many; D gene: TRBD1; J gene: TRBJ1-1; CDR3 protein: CASSPQSTAGGFGEAFF; CDR3 DNA: TGTGCCAGCTCACCACAGTCTACGGCAGGGGGCTTCGGTGAAGCTTTCTTT
V gene: TRBV5-1; clone size: many; D gene: .; J gene: TRBJ1-2; CDR3 protein: CASSLTDYGYTF; CDR3 DNA: TGCGCCAGCAGCCTGACGGACTATGGCTACACCTTC
V gene: TRBV2; clone size: .; D gene: TRBD1; J gene: TRBJ1-1; CDR3 protein: CASRGTGVMNTEAFF; CDR3 DNA: TGTGCCAGCAGGGGGACAGGGGTCATGAACACTGAAGCTTTCTTT
V gene: TRBV20-1; clone size: .; D gene: .; J gene: TRBJ1-5; CDR3 protein: CSARGTIDQPQHF; CDR3 DNA: TGCAGTGCGCGCGGGACGATTGATCAGCCCCAGCATTTT
V gene: TRBV12-3/TRBV12-4; clone size: few; D gene: .; J gene: TRBJ2-7; CDR3 protein: CASTQRDEQYF; CDR3 DNA: TGTGCCAGCACCCAAAGGGACGAGCAGTACTTC
V gene: TRBV4-1; clone size: .; D gene: .; J gene: TRBJ1-2; CDR3 protein: CASSQEVFRGINYGYTF; CDR3 DNA: TGCGCCAGCAGCCAAGAGGTGTTTAGGGGGATCAACTATGGCTACACCTTC
V gene: TRBV2; clone size: few; D gene: .; J gene: TRBJ2-7; CDR3 protein: CASRESGTRNYEQYF; CDR3 DNA: TGTGCCAGCAGGGAATCTGGGACCCGAAACTACGAGCAGTACTTC
V gene: TRBV12-5; clone size: few; D gene: .; J gene: TRBJ2-5; CDR3 protein: CARSRKDGGRNQETQYF; CDR3 DNA: TGTGCTCGAAGTCGCAAGGACGGGGGAAGGAACCAAGAGACCCAGTACTTC
V gene: TRBV5-1; clone size: few; D gene: .; J gene: TRBJ2-5; CDR3 protein: CASSLAAGEETQYF; CDR3 DNA: TGCGCCAGCAGCTTGGCGGCAGGGGAAGAGACCCAGTACTTC